The 22 T cell receptor beta chains listed next were all sequenced from one sample in a study of blood T cell repertoires in COVID-19. Sequencing used immunoSEQ multiplex PCR; TCRdb keeps in-frame clones, though not all of them. Here the sample spans 40,000 to 55,000 clones, 65% to 85% being singletons. Sample: peripheral blood. All receptors come from a man aged 50 or older with acute or convalescent COVID-19.

The chain links TRBV9 to TRBJ1-4; 8 nucleotides line up with TRBD1. V dropped 3 bases and J dropped 0; count of bases not matched to a gene: 4. Germline CDR1 reads SGDLS; CDR2 reads YYNGEE. The CDR3 runs 16 residues. CDR3 protein: CASSGGQGTTNEKLFF. CDR3 sequence (DNA): TGTGCCAGCAGCGGCGGACAGGGAACAACTAATGAAAAACTGTTTTTT.

This clone has only one observation. The chain combines TRBV4-1 with TRBJ2-1, with D hard to call. V lost 3 bases and J 2 bases, leaving 14 bases between the germline ends. This CDR3 region has 16 residues. Germline V gives CDR1 MGHRA, CDR2 YSYEKL. The CDR3 sequence is CASSQTLGRTYNEQFF. The CDR3 DNA reads TGCGCCAGCAGCCAGACCCTAGGTAGGACCTACAATGAGCAGTTCTTC.

This clone was seen just once. The chain combines TRBV3-1 (or the pseudogene TRBV3-2) with TRBJ1-2; D not certain. This CDR3 is 15 amino acids long. The ends were cut back, 4 bases at V and 4 bases at J, with 16 bases in the middle. Germline V gene sequence: CDR1 LGHDT, CDR2 YNNKEL (reference sequence). For the CDR3, the DNA is TGTGCCAGCAGCCTCACCCTGATAGGGAGCTATGGCTACACCTTC. It translates to CASSLTLIGSYGYTF.

The chain couples TRBV6-1 to TRBJ2-1; 8 bases align to TRBD2. Trimming cost V 3 bases and J 2 bases; bases outside gene matches: 3. Germline lookup yields CDR1 MNHNS and CDR2 SASEGT. The CDR3 sequence is 15 residues long. CDR3 bases: TGTGCCAGCAGTGAGGCGGGGGGTACCTACAATGAGCAGTTCTTC. Protein: CASSEAGGTYNEQFF.

The V and J genes are TRBV5-1 and TRBJ2-6, with 8 bases identical to TRBD1. This CDR3 comprises 18 residues. V shed 4 bases, J shed 3 bases, and the junction held 12 bases outside the gene matches. CDR1 is SGHRS and CDR2 is YFSETQ in the germline V gene. In nucleotides, the CDR3 is TGCGCCAGCAGCGATCGACAGGGGAAAATAGGTGGGGCCAACGTCCTGACTTTC. Encoded protein: CASSDRQGKIGGANVLTF. The full variable domain, with the rest looked up from reference TRBV5-1 and TRBJ2-6, is KAGVTQTPRYLIKTRGQQVTLSCSPISGHRSVSWYQQTPGQGLQFLFEYFSETQRNKGNFPGRFSGRQFSNSRSEMNVSTLELGDSALYLCASSDRQGKIGGANVLTFGAGSRLTVL.

V usage is TRBV27 and J usage is TRBJ1-4, with 7 bases aligning to TRBD1. V gave up 3 bases and J gave up 7 bases; unmatched junction bases: 8. The CDR3 totals 15 residues. Germline V lookup: CDR1 MNHEY, CDR2 SMNVEV (reference sequence). The CDR3 here is CASSLVPDRAEKLFF. The CDR3 DNA reads as TGTGCCAGCAGTTTGGTTCCCGACAGGGCTGAAAAACTGTTTTTT.

With respect to this clone: An end of the junction does not agree with germline; a read error may underlie this. V usage is TRBV30 and J usage is TRBJ2-2; weak D call: TRBD2 (6 bases). Per the germline V gene, CDR1 is GTSNPN and CDR2 is SVGIG (reference sequence). This CDR3 is built from 15 residues. The CDR3 sequence is CAWSSAGLYTGGLFF. CDR3 coding DNA: TGTGCCTGGAGTTCTGCGGGTCTCTACACCGGGGGGCTGTTTTTT.

CDR3 DNA: TGTGCCAGCAGCCCCCGGGACAGTAACGAGCAGTACTTC. It encodes CASSPRDSNEQYF. This sequence joins TRBV13 and TRBJ2-7, with TRBD1 matching 7 bases. The CDR3 loop spans 13 amino acids. With V trimmed by 5 bases and J by 5 bases, 6 bases remained unmatched. The germline V gene encodes CDR1 PRHDT and CDR2 FYEKMQ (reference sequence).

This rearrangement joins TRBV5-1 to TRBJ2-1, with D possibly being TRBD1 (6 bases). The CDR3 loop spans 15 amino acids. Trimming pared 0 bases from V and 5 bases from J, leaving 12 bases between. Germline V gives CDR1 SGHRS, CDR2 YFSETQ. This CDR3 reads CASSLAGHIDNEQFF. CDR3 in DNA: TGCGCCAGCAGCTTGGCGGGACACATAGACAATGAGCAGTTCTTC.

This clone was picked up a small number of times. The chain links TRBV5-6 to TRBJ1-3; weak D call: TRBD1 (5 bases). The CDR3 length is 14 residues. The germline gives CDR1 SGHDT, CDR2 YYEEEE. V gave up 5 bases and J gave up 0 bases, with 9 bases separating them. The DNA of the CDR3 is TGTGCCAGCAGGGGGGGAAGCTCTGGAAACACCATATATTTT. Translated, it gives CASRGGSSGNTIYF.

V is TRBV2 and J is TRBJ2-1; no firm D call. Germline CDR1 SNHLY, CDR2 FYNNEI. The CDR3 runs to 11 residues. Trimming cost V 5 bases and J 10 bases, with 9 bases left between them. Here the CDR3 DNA reads TGTGCCAGCAGTCCACTTAGAGAGCAGTTCTTC. Residues: CASSPLREQFF.

This clone was counted once. The gene calls are TRBV6-6 and TRBJ2-7; TRBD1 matches 9 bases. The germline gives CDR1 MNHNY, CDR2 SVGAGI (reference sequence). Losses at the gene ends were 6 bases for V and 6 bases for J; bases not matched to a gene: 15. The CDR3 contains 16 residues. The CDR3 sequence is CASSKGSGQGIVEQYF. The CDR3 nucleotides read TGTGCCAGCAGCAAAGGGTCGGGACAGGGAATAGTCGAGCAGTACTTC.

This clone occurred once. The V gene is TRBV5-1, the J gene TRBJ2-3; TRBD1 agrees at 9 bases. CDR3 length equals 15 residues. J lost 5 bases, V lost 0 bases, and 4 bases had no gene match. Germline assignment: CDR1 SGHRS and CDR2 YFSETQ. The CDR3 DNA reads TGCGCCAGCAGCTTGGTCGGGACAGGGAAAGATACGCAGTATTTT. It is translated as CASSLVGTGKDTQYF.

The chain uses TRBV5-1 and TRBJ2-7; 8 bases fit TRBD2. V shed 1 base, J shed 7 bases, and the junction held 7 bases outside the gene matches. Germline-derived CDR1 and CDR2 are SGHRS and YFSETQ. The CDR3 is 14 amino acids. The CDR3 nucleotides are TGCGCCAGCAGCTTGTCCGAGGGACTAGGGGAGCAGTACTTC. Translating it yields CASSLSEGLGEQYF.

This CDR3 is CASSAGTGGTEAFF. CDR3 in DNA: TGTGCCAGCAGCGCAGGGACAGGGGGCACTGAAGCTTTCTTT. The chain is built from TRBV9 and TRBJ1-1; 11 bases are a match to TRBD1. Trimming cost V 3 bases and J 4 bases; bases outside gene matches: 2. The CDR3 spans 14 residues. CDR1 and CDR2 from the germline V gene are SGDLS and YYNGEE.

The chain combines TRBV6-5 with TRBJ1-2; 7 nucleotides line up with TRBD1. Germline lookup yields CDR1 MNHEY and CDR2 SVGAGI. CDR3 length equals 15 residues. The ends lost 0 bases at V and 4 bases at J; junction bases unmatched: 5. CDR3 loop: CASSYSGRGAYGYTF. As DNA, the CDR3 is TGTGCCAGCAGTTACTCGGGCAGGGGGGCCTATGGCTACACCTTC.

V and J are TRBV30 and TRBJ2-5, with TRBD2 identical over 9 bases. CDR1 is GTSNPN and CDR2 is SVGIG in the germline V gene (reference sequence). Trimming removed 8 bases from V and 5 bases from J; junction bases left unmatched: 6. There are 12 residues in the CDR3. CDR3 residues: CARAGGGETQYF. CDR3 DNA sequence: TGTGCCCGAGCGGGGGGCGGGGAGACCCAGTACTTC.

The chain has TRBV12-3 or TRBV12-4 and TRBJ2-2; D perhaps matches TRBD2 (7 bases). V lost 6 bases and J lost 6, with 11 bases in between. The CDR3 has 13 amino acids. The CDR3 DNA sequence: TGTGCCAGCAGCCGAGGGGGGGCCGGGGAGCTGTTTTTT. Protein: CASSRGGAGELFF.

V usage is TRBV5-8 and J usage is TRBJ2-5; 8 positions match TRBD2. The junction had 9 bases not matched to a gene; V was cut back by 6 bases and J by 5 bases. Germline loops: CDR1 SGHTS, CDR2 YDEGEE. This CDR3 comprises 14 residues. The CDR3 DNA reads TGTGCCAGCAACCGGGGGGGCAGGGACGAGACCCAGTACTTC. Amino acids: CASNRGGRDETQYF.

The gene calls are TRBV6-5 and TRBJ1-5; the D is unclear. Trimming took off 0 bases at V and 1 base at J, with 7 bases between the two ends. Germline CDR1 is MNHEY and CDR2 is SVGAGI. There are 15 residues in the CDR3. CDR3 sequence: CASSYSSRSNQPQHF. DNA of the CDR3: TGTGCCAGCAGTTACTCTTCCAGGAGCAATCAGCCCCAGCATTTT.

The chain uses TRBV5-3 and TRBJ1-6; D gene unclear. TRBV5-3 qualifies as an ORF whose function is uncertain. Deletions cut 0 bases from V and 0 bases from J, with 10 bases between. The CDR3 has 17 amino acids. This CDR3 reads CARSLVLVDSYNSPLHF. The CDR3 DNA sequence: TGTGCCAGAAGCTTGGTTTTAGTTGACTCCTATAATTCACCCCTCCACTTT.

The chain joins TRBV9 to TRBJ1-6; a possible D gene is TRBD1 (5 bases). CDR1 is SGDLS and CDR2 is YYNGEE in the germline V gene. V lost 0 bases, J lost 6 bases, and 10 bases lay in between. The CDR3 length is 15 residues. This CDR3 is CASSVVPGSNSPLHF. The CDR3 nucleotides read TGTGCCAGCAGCGTAGTTCCAGGGTCTAATTCACCCCTCCACTTT.